This T cell receptor beta chain was sequenced for a study of T cells in Graves' hyperthyroidism and ophthalmopathy. V was cut by 4 bases and J by 0 bases, with 11 bases left in between. Germline-derived CDR1 and CDR2 are SGHAT and FQNNGV. The CDR3 spans 15 residues. There were TCR beta CDR3 regions amplified from RNA transcripts. The HTBI set primed first-round TCR CDR3 RT-PCR. TCRdb reprocessed the multiplex PCR reads via MiXCR and lists one record per CDR3 protein. Among a few hundred thousand distinct CDR3 sequences, roughly 22% were seen once, and the ten largest hold 45% to 55%. General study results and limits: The model's output predicted ophthalmopathy at a median of roughly 6 months prior to onset. Blood also contained most expanded thyroid clonotypes above 0.001.

This clonotype was detected ten times or more. The target antigen is unknown. A NOSPECS grade of at least 4, a Clinical Activity Score of at least 3 and duration under 3 months were recorded in ophthalmopathy patients. The rearrangement joins TRBV11-2 to TRBJ2-3, with a weak D call TRBD2 (5 bases). This TCR came from a woman in her seventies with Graves' ophthalmopathy. The specimen was blood. Here the CDR3 DNA reads TGTGCCAGCAGCTATAGAAGCGGAAGCACAGATACGCAGTATTTT. Residues: CASSYRSGSTDTQYF. Variable domain in full (rest from reference TRBV11-2 and TRBJ2-3): EAGVAQSPRYKIIEKRQSVAFWCNPISGHATLYWYQQILGQGPKLLIQFQNNGVVDDSQLPKDRFSAERLKGVDSTLKIQPAKLEDSAVYLCASSYRSGSTDTQYFGPGTRLTVL.